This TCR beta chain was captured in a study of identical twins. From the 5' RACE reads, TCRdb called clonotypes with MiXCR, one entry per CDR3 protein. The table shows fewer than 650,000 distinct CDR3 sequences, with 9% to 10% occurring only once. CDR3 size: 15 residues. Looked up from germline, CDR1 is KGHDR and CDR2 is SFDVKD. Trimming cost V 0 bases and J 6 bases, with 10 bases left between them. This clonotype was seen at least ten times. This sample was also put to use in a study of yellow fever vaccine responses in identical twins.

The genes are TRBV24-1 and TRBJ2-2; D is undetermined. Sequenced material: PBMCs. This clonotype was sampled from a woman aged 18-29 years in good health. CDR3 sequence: CATSDLQHDAGELFF. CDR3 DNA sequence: TGTGCCACCAGTGATTTGCAGCACGACGCCGGGGAGCTGTTTTTT.